A selection of T cell receptor beta chains follows, all from one sample in a study of shared T cell receptors in the human thymus. Sequencing was performed with immunoSEQ multiplex PCR; in TCRdb, only in-frame clones are kept and a portion is missing. The sample records roughly 500,000 clones, approximately 80% being singletons. These records were also assigned to another study, of human thymus T cells.

The specimen was thymocytes. The receptors shown here come from a boy under three years old with a congenital heart defect. The CDR3 runs from the conserved cysteine through the conserved F or W. The D gene is left open where the match is weak. Some rows mark clone size as missing; the rest say once, few, many or name a class of expanded clone.

. | TRBJ2-3 | TRBV5-6 | . | CASSFNTDTQYF | TGTGCCAGCAGCTTCAACACAGATACGCAGTATTTT
. | TRBJ2-2 | TRBV28 | TRBD2 | CASSSGLAGEDGELFF | TGTGCCAGCAGTTCGGGACTAGCGGGAGAGGACGGGGAGCTGTTTTTT
. | TRBJ2-3 | TRBV14 | . | CASSLIDTQYF | TGTGCCAGCAGCCTAATAGATACGCAGTATTTT
. | TRBJ1-3 | TRBV14 | . | CASSPHSGEGNTIYF | TGTGCCAGCAGCCCCCACAGCGGTGAAGGAAACACCATATATTTT
. | TRBJ2-3 | TRBV5-4 | . | CASSFTGESPDTQYF | TGTGCCAGCAGCTTCACGGGAGAATCCCCAGATACGCAGTATTTT
. | TRBJ1-1 | TRBV15 | . | CATSRDRLLNTEAFF | TGTGCCACCAGCAGAGACAGGCTTCTGAACACTGAAGCTTTCTTT
. | TRBJ1-2 | TRBV29-1 | . | CSVEDRPFYGYTF | TGCAGCGTTGAAGACAGGCCCTTCTATGGCTACACCTTC
. | TRBJ2-1 | TRBV9 | TRBD2 | CASGVREGLGEQFF | TGTGCCAGCGGCGTTCGGGAGGGCCTCGGTGAGCAGTTCTTC
. | TRBJ2-7 | TRBV30 | TRBD1 | CAWTNTGGGYEQYF | TGTGCCTGGACTAACACAGGGGGCGGGTACGAGCAGTACTTC
. | TRBJ2-1 | TRBV11-2 | TRBD2 | CASSFSGRASNEQFF | TGTGCCAGCAGCTTTAGCGGGAGGGCCTCCAATGAGCAGTTCTTC
. | TRBJ1-2 | TRBV30 | . | CAATHPGSPNYGYTF | TGTGCCGCAACTCACCCCGGTAGCCCGAACTATGGCTACACCTTC
few | TRBJ1-5 | TRBV19 | TRBD1 | CASSILSDRDSMWQPQHF | TGTGCCAGTAGTATCCTGTCGGACAGGGACTCGATGTGGCAGCCCCAGCATTTT
few | TRBJ2-7 | TRBV27 | TRBD2 | CASSNPPGLAGGPHEQYF | TGTGCCAGCAGTAATCCCCCCGGACTAGCGGGAGGGCCGCACGAGCAGTACTTC
. | TRBJ2-1 | TRBV18 | TRBD2 | CASSPPLLAGRNNKQFF | TGTGCCAGCTCACCACCCTTACTAGCGGGGAGAAACAATAAGCAGTTCTTC
. | TRBJ2-1 | TRBV10-1 | TRBD2 | CASSGGTSGRKYNEQFF | TGCGCCAGCAGTGGAGGGACTAGCGGGAGGAAGTACAATGAGCAGTTCTTC
. | TRBJ2-7 | TRBV11-2 | TRBD2 | CASSPRRGGSSYEQYF | TGTGCCAGCAGCCCCCGGCGGGGCGGGAGCTCCTACGAGCAGTACTTC
. | TRBJ2-5 | TRBV29-1 | . | CSVAVTSQETQYF | TGCAGCGTTGCAGTAACCTCCCAAGAGACCCAGTACTTC
. | TRBJ2-3 | TRBV27 | TRBD1 | CASSSDRGVPDTQYF | TGTGCCAGCAGTTCGGACAGGGGAGTCCCAGATACGCAGTATTTT
. | TRBJ2-7 | TRBV19 | TRBD1 | CASSIGTGGYEQYF | TGTGCCAGTAGTATCGGGACAGGCGGCTACGAGCAGTACTTC
. | TRBJ2-6 | TRBV9 | . | CASSATGAGANVLTF | TGTGCCAGCAGCGCTACAGGTGCTGGGGCCAACGTCCTGACTTTC
once | TRBJ2-1 | TRBV10-3 | TRBD2 | CAISDSGGSGNEQFF | TGTGCCATCAGTGACTCGGGGGGATCGGGCAATGAGCAGTTCTTC
. | TRBJ1-1 | TRBV6-1 | . | CASIDQGSTEAFF | TGTGCCAGCATTGATCAGGGAAGCACTGAAGCTTTCTTT
. | TRBJ2-7 | TRBV28 | TRBD1 | CASSSGGGSLSYEQYF | TGTGCCAGCAGCTCAGGGGGTGGTAGTCTGAGCTACGAGCAGTACTTC
. | TRBJ2-2 | TRBV28 | TRBD1 | CASTRQGRTGELFF | TGTGCCAGCACCCGACAGGGGAGGACCGGGGAGCTGTTTTTT
. | TRBJ2-5 | TRBV7-2 | TRBD1 | CASSWTGRQETQYF | TGTGCCAGCAGCTGGACAGGTCGGCAAGAGACCCAGTACTTC
once | TRBJ1-1 | TRBV27 | . | CASSSPRTGPTEAFF | TGTGCCAGCAGTTCCCCTAGGACTGGCCCAACTGAAGCTTTCTTT
. | TRBJ2-7 | TRBV11-2 | . | CASSARVDPYEQYF | TGTGCCAGCAGCGCGAGGGTTGACCCATACGAGCAGTACTTC
. | TRBJ1-2 | TRBV9 | TRBD1 | CASSAGDRSYGYTF | TGTGCCAGCAGCGCGGGGGACAGATCCTATGGCTACACCTTC
. | TRBJ2-2 | TRBV4-1 | TRBD2 | CASKGLTGTGELFF | TGCGCCAGCAAGGGACTAACCGGCACCGGGGAGCTGTTTTTT
once | TRBJ2-3 | TRBV4-2 | TRBD2 | CASSQEGTSGSQRTDTQYF | TGTGCCAGCAGCCAAGAGGGGACTAGCGGATCCCAACGCACAGATACGCAGTATTTT
. | TRBJ2-5 | TRBV2 | TRBD2 | CASSVTSGRSGQETQYF | TGTGCCAGCAGCGTGACTAGCGGGAGGAGTGGGCAAGAGACCCAGTACTTC
. | TRBJ1-5 | TRBV30 | TRBD1 | CARGQGSHQPQHF | TGTGCCCGGGGACAGGGAAGCCATCAGCCCCAGCATTTT
. | TRBJ2-2 | TRBV10-3 | . | CAISDRLITGELFF | TGTGCCATCAGTGACCGGTTGATAACCGGGGAGCTGTTTTTT
. | TRBJ2-1 | TRBV30 | TRBD2 | CAWSVPRLAGAMNEQFF | TGTGCCTGGAGTGTACCCCGACTAGCGGGAGCAATGAATGAGCAGTTCTTC
. | TRBJ1-2 | TRBV9 | . | CASSEGGSGNYGYTF | TGTGCCAGCAGCGAGGGGGGGTCGGGAAACTATGGCTACACCTTC
. | TRBJ2-6 | TRBV4-3 | TRBD1 | CASSQRQGSGANVLTF | TGCGCCAGCAGCCAACGACAGGGCTCCGGGGCCAACGTCCTGACTTTC
. | TRBJ2-7 | TRBV19 | . | CASRAGEIYEQYF | TGTGCCAGTAGGGCAGGGGAAATCTACGAGCAGTACTTC
few | TRBJ1-1 | TRBV28 | . | CASKTGSAEAFF | TGTGCCAGCAAAACAGGGAGCGCTGAAGCTTTCTTT
. | TRBJ1-4 | TRBV7-9 | TRBD1 | CASSSPTGGREKLFF | TGTGCCAGCAGCTCTCCGACAGGGGGTCGGGAAAAACTGTTTTTT
. | TRBJ1-1 | TRBV6-4 | . | CASSDSNRGDTEAFF | TGTGCCAGCAGTGACTCGAATAGGGGCGACACTGAAGCTTTCTTT
. | TRBJ2-5 | TRBV20-1 | . | CSARYQETQYF | TGCAGTGCTCGGTACCAAGAGACCCAGTACTTC
. | TRBJ2-3 | TRBV28 | TRBD1 | CASSLCDRGTDTQYF | TGTGCCAGCAGTTTATGTGACAGGGGCACAGATACGCAGTATTTT
. | TRBJ2-5 | TRBV4-1 | TRBD2 | CASSQEHGTSGRHQETQYF | TGCGCCAGCAGCCAAGAGCACGGGACTAGCGGGAGACACCAAGAGACCCAGTACTTC
. | TRBJ2-7 | TRBV28 | TRBD2 | CASRVRTSGNEQYF | TGTGCCAGCAGAGTCCGGACTAGCGGGAACGAGCAGTACTTC
few | TRBJ2-7 | TRBV18 | TRBD2 | CASSPPGGYEQYF | TGTGCCAGCTCACCTCCGGGGGGCTACGAGCAGTACTTC
. | TRBJ2-1 | TRBV19 | . | CASRALSRGRAQMGEQFF | TGTGCCAGTAGAGCGTTGTCTAGGGGGAGGGCCCAAATGGGTGAGCAGTTCTTC
. | TRBJ1-1 | TRBV6-5 | . | CASSYGGWSSEAFF | TGTGCCAGCAGTTACGGGGGGTGGTCATCTGAAGCTTTCTTT
. | TRBJ2-7 | TRBV11-3 | TRBD2 | CASSSLAGGDFYEQYF | TGTGCCAGCAGCTCCCTAGCGGGAGGGGATTTCTACGAGCAGTACTTC
. | TRBJ1-2 | TRBV5-1 | TRBD1 | CPGGWGGYTF | TGCCCAGGGGGCTGGGGTGGCTACACCTTC
. | TRBJ2-2 | TRBV30 | TRBD2 | CAWSVQVELAGRDTGELFF | TGTGCCTGGAGTGTACAAGTCGAACTAGCGGGAAGGGACACCGGGGAGCTGTTTTTT
. | TRBJ2-1 | TRBV6-5 | TRBD2 | CASKIGLAGNEQFF | TGTGCCAGCAAGATTGGACTAGCGGGGAATGAGCAGTTCTTC
. | TRBJ2-3 | TRBV7-2 | TRBD1 | CASRTGRGADTQYF | TGTGCCAGCCGGACAGGGCGGGGAGCAGATACGCAGTATTTT
few | TRBJ2-3 | TRBV29-1 | . | CSVGLYWGRTDTQYF | TGCAGCGTTGGATTATATTGGGGGAGGACAGATACGCAGTATTTT
few | TRBJ2-7 | TRBV19 | TRBD2 | CASSIEGSSGRTKEQYF | TGTGCCAGTAGTATAGAGGGGTCTAGCGGGAGGACGAAAGAGCAGTACTTC
. | TRBJ2-7 | TRBV29-1 | TRBD1 | CSVGGTGGSGEQYF | TGCAGCGTTGGAGGGACAGGGGGTTCTGGCGAGCAGTACTTC
. | TRBJ2-3 | TRBV4-1 | TRBD1 | CASSQGRDSHTDTQYF | TGCGCCAGCAGCCAAGGCCGGGACAGCCACACAGATACGCAGTATTTT
. | TRBJ1-3 | TRBV11-2 | . | CASSSWPGRDIGNTIYF | TGTGCCAGCAGCTCTTGGCCGGGGAGGGACATTGGAAACACCATATATTTT
. | TRBJ1-2 | TRBV28 | . | CASSSRNDGYTF | TGTGCCAGCAGTTCCAGGAATGATGGCTACACCTTC
. | TRBJ1-2 | TRBV28 | . | CASTSIRPGSYTF | TGTGCCAGCACCTCAATTAGACCGGGAAGCTACACCTTC
few | TRBJ2-5 | TRBV7-2 | TRBD2 | CASSLGTSPQETQYF | TGTGCCAGCAGCTTAGGGACTAGCCCTCAAGAGACCCAGTACTTC